Following are 28 T cell receptor beta chains from one sample sequenced in a study of multiple sclerosis patients with progressive multifocal leukoencephalopathy. Time point here: before natalizumab initiation. TCRdb keeps only in-frame clones here, not all; method: immunoSEQ multiplex PCR. The table has roughly 34,000 clones, approximately 91% seen once. Sequencing was performed on PBMCs. The receptors were gathered from a human donor with multiple sclerosis.

The chain links TRBV19 to TRBJ2-7; D is perhaps TRBD2 (6 bases). The CDR3 totals 13 residues. Trimming took off 6 bases at V and 1 base at J, with 10 bases between the two ends. Per the germline V gene, CDR1 is LNHDA and CDR2 is SQIVND (reference sequence). The CDR3 protein is CASSPGTSYEQYF. The DNA for the CDR3 is TGTGCCAGTAGCCCCGGGACTTCCTACGAGCAGTACTTC.

The rearrangement links TRBV30 to TRBJ2-1, with 11 bases that match TRBD2. After removal of 0 bases from V and 3 bases from J, the junction contained 13 bases not matched to a gene. Germline CDR1 is GTSNPN and CDR2 is SVGIG (reference sequence). This CDR3 has 19 residues. The CDR3, as DNA: TGTGCCTGGAGTGTTCCCGTTGTCCCGGGACTAGCGGACTACAATGAGCAGTTCTTC. Its protein product is CAWSVPVVPGLADYNEQFF.

The V call is TRBV5-1, the J call TRBJ2-1, with 7 nucleotides matching TRBD2. Germline V gives CDR1 SGHRS, CDR2 YFSETQ. V was pared by 3 bases and J by 6 bases, with 6 bases of the junction left unmatched. The CDR3 extends over 14 amino acids. This chain's CDR3 is CASSSPGTINEQFF. The CDR3 DNA reads TGCGCCAGCAGCTCACCCGGGACTATCAATGAGCAGTTCTTC.

The rearrangement uses TRBV7-9 and TRBJ1-1; D perhaps matches TRBD1 (5 bases). Germline V gives CDR1 SEHNR, CDR2 FQNEAQ (reference sequence). Trimming took 11 bases from V and 1 from J, leaving 11 bases between them. CDR3 size: 12 residues. This chain's CDR3 is CAGRGENTEAFF. CDR3 nucleotides: TGTGCCGGGCGGGGGGAGAACACTGAAGCTTTCTTT.

This clone was seen just once. V and J are TRBV11-2 and TRBJ2-7; D gene uncertain. The CDR3 covers 11 residues. V lost 3 bases and J 3 bases, leaving 3 bases between the germline ends. Germline V lookup: CDR1 SGHAT, CDR2 FQNNGV. The CDR3 protein is CASSFHYEQYF. The CDR3 nucleotides read TGTGCCAGCAGCTTTCACTACGAGCAGTACTTC.

CDR3 in amino acids: CASSFGLAGYNEQFF. The CDR3 DNA follows: TGTGCCAGCAGCTTCGGACTAGCGGGATATAATGAGCAGTTCTTC. The chain is built from TRBV7-9 and TRBJ2-1; 12 bases map to TRBD2. Per the germline V gene, CDR1 is SEHNR and CDR2 is FQNEAQ (reference sequence). The CDR3 contains 15 residues. The trim removed 3 bases at V and 7 bases at J, leaving 4 bases unmatched.

Turning to this clone: At one of its ends the junction is not consistent with the germline gene, which may arise from a read error. This chain connects TRBV7-8 to TRBJ1-3; unclear D gene. Germline CDR1 reads SGHVS; CDR2 reads FQNEAQ. The CDR3 totals 15 residues. The CDR3 nucleotides are TGTGCCGGCAGCTCCCCCGAGGGTTTCGGAAACACCATATATTTT. Its translation: CAGSSPEGFGNTIYF. The whole variable domain, remainder taken from reference TRBV7-8 and TRBJ1-3, is GAGVSQSPRYKVAKRGQDVALRCDPISGHVSLFWYQQALGQGPEFLTYFQNEAQLDKSGLPSDRFFAERPEGSVSTLKIQRTQQEDSAVYLCAGSSPEGFGNTIYFGEGSWLTVV.

The chain links TRBV5-4 to TRBJ2-2; no clear D. This CDR3 has 14 amino acids. The germline V gene encodes CDR1 SGHNT and CDR2 YYREEE (reference sequence). Between the trimmed V and J ends, which lost 0 bases and 5 bases, there was a span of 8 bases. The CDR3 coding sequence is TGTGCCAGCAGCTTGGCTTTGGGAACCGGGGAGCTGTTTTTT. It is translated as CASSLALGTGELFF.

The genes are TRBV7-9 and TRBJ2-5; D gene unclear. Per the germline V gene, CDR1 is SEHNR and CDR2 is FQNEAQ (reference sequence). This CDR3 is 11 amino acids long. V was pared by 2 bases and J by 5 bases, with 3 bases between. The CDR3 DNA follows: TGTGCCAGCAGCTTAACCGAGACCCAGTACTTC. As protein: CASSLTETQYF.

In this sample, this clone turned up a few times. The V and J genes are TRBV28 and TRBJ2-3, with D perhaps matching TRBD2 (6 bases). The V gene's germline CDR1 is MDHEN and CDR2 SYDVKM. V was clipped by 2 bases and J by 2 bases, with 11 bases between them. The CDR3 length is 15 residues. CDR3 sequence reads: CASSLKGLATDTQYF. CDR3 sequence (DNA): TGTGCCAGCAGTTTAAAGGGACTCGCCACAGATACGCAGTATTTT.

The rearrangement joins TRBV4-3 to TRBJ1-5; D remains unclear. Trimming took 3 bases from V and 9 from J, leaving 12 bases between them. Germline V gene lookup returns CDR1 LGHNA and CDR2 YSLEER. CDR3 length equals 13 residues. CDR3 amino acids: CASSQDRVGPQHF. In DNA, the CDR3 is TGCGCCAGCAGCCAGGATCGGGTCGGGCCCCAGCATTTT.

The chain links TRBV7-3 to TRBJ1-1; D not certain. Trimming left V 2 bases short and J 0 bases short, with 7 bases between. Germline-derived CDR1 and CDR2 are SGHTA and FQGTGA. The CDR3 extends over 14 amino acids. CDR3 in amino acids: CASSLVGLNTEAFF. The CDR3 DNA reads TGTGCCAGCAGCTTAGTCGGATTGAACACTGAAGCTTTCTTT.

This clone was counted a single time. The chain links TRBV12-5 to TRBJ2-2; TRBD2 agrees at 10 bases. CDR3 size: 15 residues. V was pared by 3 bases and J by 5 bases, with 3 bases of the junction left unmatched. The germline V gene has CDR1 LGHNT and CDR2 FRNRAP. The CDR3 spells CASGFSGGPTGELFF. In nucleotides, the CDR3 is TGTGCTAGTGGTTTTAGCGGGGGGCCGACCGGGGAGCTGTTTTTT.

V gene TRBV6-6 combines with J gene TRBJ2-7; 10 bases align to TRBD2. There are 14 residues in the CDR3. The V gene's germline CDR1 is MNHNY and CDR2 SVGAGI (reference sequence). V lost 5 bases, J lost 1 base, and 2 bases stayed unmatched. The CDR3 reads CASSGTSESYEQYF. The CDR3 DNA sequence: TGTGCCAGCAGTGGGACTAGCGAATCCTACGAGCAGTACTTC.

The rearrangement links TRBV28 to TRBJ1-4, with D possibly being TRBD1 (6 bases). V gave up 1 base and J gave up 0 bases, with 15 bases separating them. Germline V gives CDR1 MDHEN, CDR2 SYDVKM. The CDR3 contains 18 residues. DNA of the CDR3: TGTGCCAGCAGTTTATACCTAGTGGGGGCCCCAACTAATGAAAAACTGTTTTTT. Translation gives CASSLYLVGAPTNEKLFF.

This clone was recorded a few times. This chain's CDR3 is CASSRPASGAGGEQYF. The CDR3 bases are TGTGCCAGCAGCCGACCGGCTAGCGGCGCCGGGGGGGAGCAGTACTTC. The rearrangement joins TRBV28 to TRBJ2-7, with 7 bases identical to TRBD2. With V trimmed by 6 bases and J by 7 bases, 18 bases remained unmatched. The CDR3 spans 16 residues. Per germline, CDR1 MDHEN and CDR2 SYDVKM. Based on the CDR3 plus reference TRBV28 and TRBJ2-7, the full variable domain is DVKVTQSSRYLVKRTGEKVFLECVQDMDHENMFWYRQDPGLGLRLIYFSYDVKMKEKGDIPEGYSVSREKKERFSLILESASTNQTSMYLCASSRPASGAGGEQYFGPGTRLTVT.

As concerns this clone: An end of the junction does not agree with germline; a read error may underlie this. This CDR3 reads CASSQTSGFSYERYF. The CDR3 DNA follows: TGCGCCAGCAGCCAGACTAGCGGCTTTTCCTACGAGCGGTACTTC. The chain couples TRBV4-3 to TRBJ2-7; 9 bases are a match to TRBD2. The CDR3 totals 15 residues. Germline CDR1 reads LGHNA; CDR2 reads YSLEER.

The V gene is TRBV18, the J gene TRBJ1-2; the D is unclear. Trimming stripped 2 bases from V and 8 bases from J, with 12 bases between. This CDR3 comprises 13 residues. The germline V gene has CDR1 KGHSH and CDR2 LQKENI. The CDR3, as DNA: TGTGCCAGCTCACCAAGGCCCACGTACGGCTACACCTTC. Residues: CASSPRPTYGYTF.

This clone was seen a few times. This sequence joins TRBV6-6 and TRBJ1-5; D is uncertain. Germline CDR1 MNHNY, CDR2 SVGAGI (reference sequence). The V end lost 6 bases, the J end lost 0 bases, and 9 bases lay between the germline ends. The CDR3 runs to 14 residues. The chain's CDR3 is CASSPRVSNQPQHF. CDR3 nucleotides: TGTGCCAGCAGCCCGAGGGTTAGCAATCAGCCCCAGCATTTT.

V gene TRBV4-2 combines with J gene TRBJ1-2; TRBD1 is a possible D gene (5 bases). V was shortened by 0 bases and J by 5 bases, with 16 bases between the two germline ends. The CDR3 contains 16 residues. Germline CDR1 and CDR2: LGHNA and YNFKEQ. CDR3 coding DNA: TGTGCCAGCAGCCAAGAAAATCAGGGTCTAGGGTATGGCTACACCTTC. Amino acids: CASSQENQGLGYGYTF.

The chain employs TRBV7-9 and TRBJ2-7; TRBD1 aligns across 10 bases. V shed 3 bases and J 4 bases; nucleotides not matched to a gene: 6. This CDR3 comprises 15 residues. Germline CDR1 and CDR2: SEHNR and FQNEAQ (reference sequence). CDR3 in DNA: TGTGCCAGCAGCTTCGGGACAGGGGTAAAGTACGAGCAGTACTTC. This translates into CASSFGTGVKYEQYF.

This chain joins TRBV15 and TRBJ2-5; 13 bases align to TRBD2. The germline CDR1 and CDR2 sequences are LNHNV and YYDKDF (reference sequence). The CDR3 consists of 17 residues. Trimming at V came to 0 bases and at J to 4 bases, leaving 5 bases not matched to a gene. The CDR3 nucleotides are TGTGCCACCAGCAGAGAAGTAACTAGCGGGAGGGGAGAGACCCAGTACTTC. This gives the protein CATSREVTSGRGETQYF.

The chain is built from TRBV19 and TRBJ2-1; unclear D gene. Germline CDR1 LNHDA, CDR2 SQIVND (reference sequence). V lost 0 bases and J lost 6, with 12 bases in between. This CDR3 is 15 amino acids long. CDR3 nucleotide sequence: TGTGCCAGTAGTATAGATCCGGCAAGAGGCAATGAGCAGTTCTTC. This sequence encodes CASSIDPARGNEQFF.

V is TRBV7-9 and J is TRBJ2-1; D unclear. The CDR3 is 16 residues long. V dropped 5 bases and J dropped 5 bases, with 19 bases sitting between them. Per germline, CDR1 SEHNR and CDR2 FQNEAQ (reference sequence). CDR3 amino acids: CASSPPTRSLDNEQFF. In nucleotides, the CDR3 is TGTGCCAGCAGCCCACCCACGCGCTCCCTAGACAATGAGCAGTTCTTC.

This clone appeared a few times. V gene TRBV14 combines with J gene TRBJ1-1, with 8 bases aligning to TRBD1. The germline gives CDR1 SGHDN, CDR2 FVKESK. V was pared by 6 bases and J by 5 bases, with 8 bases of the junction left unmatched. This CDR3 is built from 14 residues. CDR3 amino acids: CASRTQGGVTEAFF. CDR3 bases: TGTGCCAGCAGGACACAGGGGGGAGTGACTGAAGCTTTCTTT.

This chain connects TRBV11-2 to TRBJ1-1, with D maybe TRBD1 (6 bases). V shed 3 bases and J shed 2 bases, with 13 bases lying between them. This CDR3 has 15 amino acids. Germline values: CDR1 SGHAT, CDR2 FQNNGV. DNA for the CDR3: TGTGCCAGCAGCTTTTCAGGACAGACAAACACTGAAGCTTTCTTT. Protein product: CASSFSGQTNTEAFF.

The chain employs TRBV9 and TRBJ1-3; no clear D gene. The germline gives CDR1 SGDLS, CDR2 YYNGEE. Trimming removed 0 bases at V and 0 bases at J, with 4 bases between. The CDR3 consists of 14 residues. The CDR3 sequence: CASSVDPSGNTIYF. The CDR3, as DNA: TGTGCCAGCAGCGTAGACCCCTCTGGAAACACCATATATTTT.

The chain links TRBV19 to TRBJ2-2; D may be TRBD1 or TRBD2 (6 bases each). V lost 7 bases and J lost 2, with 17 bases in between. CDR1 is LNHDA and CDR2 is SQIVND in the germline V gene (reference sequence). The CDR3 covers 16 residues. Here the CDR3 reads CASIMGGGVNTGELFF. As DNA, the CDR3 is TGTGCCAGTATTATGGGGGGCGGGGTAAACACCGGGGAGCTGTTTTTT.